This T cell receptor beta chain is from a study of cytomegalovirus exposure and HLA in healthy donors. Findings and caveats of the study: Some V segments, TRBV6-2 and TRBV6-3 among them, were indistinguishable and were therefore excluded. Later analysis demonstrated an association between a missense DCLRE1C variant and TCR beta V- and J-gene trimming.

Vbeta (60) and Jbeta (13) primers were used in the PCR. This table comes from immunoSEQ multiplex PCR, and its TCRdb copy is limited to in-frame clones, with some not included. The data show under 250,000 clones, around 73% seen once. With respect to this clone: Its antigen is not identified.

Germline CDR1 is SGHDN and CDR2 is FVKESK. The CDR3 runs to 16 residues. V lost 0 bases and J lost 6, with 15 bases in between. The chain links TRBV14 to TRBJ2-1; D uncertain. This sequence originates from a male donor in good health and CMV-seronegative. Sequencing was carried out using PBMCs. The CDR3, as DNA: TGTGCCAGCAGCCAAGATCCGAGAGGTTATGTCAATGAGCAGTTCTTC. Its protein is CASSQDPRGYVNEQFF.